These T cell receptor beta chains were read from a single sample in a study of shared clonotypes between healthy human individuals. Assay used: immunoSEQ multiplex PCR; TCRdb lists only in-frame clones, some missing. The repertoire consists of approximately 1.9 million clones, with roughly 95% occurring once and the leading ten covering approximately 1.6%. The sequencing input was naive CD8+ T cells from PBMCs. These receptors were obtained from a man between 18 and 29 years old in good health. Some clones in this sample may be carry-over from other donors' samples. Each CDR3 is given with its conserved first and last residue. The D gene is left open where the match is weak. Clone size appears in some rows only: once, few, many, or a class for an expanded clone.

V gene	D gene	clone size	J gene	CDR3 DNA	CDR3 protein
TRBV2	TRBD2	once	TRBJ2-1	TGTGCCAGCAAATTGGTCCCGGGACTAGATACAGATGAGCAGTTCTTC	CASKLVPGLDTDEQFF
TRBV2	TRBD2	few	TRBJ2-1	TGTGCCAGCAGTTCAACCGGGACTAGTTTCCACAATGAGCAGTTCTTC	CASSSTGTSFHNEQFF
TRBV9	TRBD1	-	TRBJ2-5	TGTGCCAGCAGCGTAGAAGGGGGCAGAGAGACCCAGTACTTC	CASSVEGGRETQYF
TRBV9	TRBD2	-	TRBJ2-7	TGTGCCAGCACTCGGACGGGGAGGGGTGAGCAGTACTTC	CASTRTGRGEQYF
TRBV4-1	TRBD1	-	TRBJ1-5	TGCGCCAGCAGCCAGAGGACAGGCCTTAGCAATCAGCCCCAGCATTTT	CASSQRTGLSNQPQHF
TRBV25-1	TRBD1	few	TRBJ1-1	TGTGCCAGCGGGGCAGGGGGCGCCTCTGAAGCTTTCTTT	CASGAGGASEAFF
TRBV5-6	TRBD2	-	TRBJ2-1	TGTGCCAGCAGCTTGTCGGGAGGGGGAAATGAGCAGTTCTTC	CASSLSGGGNEQFF
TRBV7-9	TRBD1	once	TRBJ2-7	TGTGCCAGCAGCCCGAATACAGGGGGCATCTACGAGCAGTACTTC	CASSPNTGGIYEQYF
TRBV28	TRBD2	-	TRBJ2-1	TGTGCCAGCAGTTTCGAGGTAGCGGGAGTGCGTCGTGGCAATGAGCAGTTCTTC	CASSFEVAGVRRGNEQFF
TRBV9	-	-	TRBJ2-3	TGTGCCAGCTCCCCCCCCGGGGTCCCCGTGGATACGCAGTATTTT	CASSPPGVPVDTQYF
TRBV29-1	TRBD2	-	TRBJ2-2	TGCAGCGCCCACGCCGGGACTAGCGTAACCGGGGAGCTGTTTTTT	CSAHAGTSVTGELFF
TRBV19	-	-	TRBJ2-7	TGTGCCAGTAGCCAAGCCCACAGGGTCCACGAGCAGTACTTC	CASSQAHRVHEQYF
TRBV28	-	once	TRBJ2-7	TGTGCCAGCAGACAGAGGGACACAACTCGCTACGAGCAGTACTTC	CASRQRDTTRYEQYF
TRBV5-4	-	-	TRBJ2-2	TGTGCCAGCAGCTTGGCGGGACTGACGAACACCGGGGAGCTGTTTTTT	CASSLAGLTNTGELFF
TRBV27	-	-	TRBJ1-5	TGTGCCAGCAGTCCAAAGGACGGCAGCAATCAGCCCCAGCATTTT	CASSPKDGSNQPQHF
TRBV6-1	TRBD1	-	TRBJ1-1	TGTGCCAGCATGGGCAGGGGGGCGGTCACTGAAGCTTTCTTT	CASMGRGAVTEAFF
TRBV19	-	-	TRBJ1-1	TGTGCCAGTAGTATTTTCGGGGACACTGAAGCTTTCTTT	CASSIFGDTEAFF
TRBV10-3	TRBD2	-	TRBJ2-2	TGTGCCACCTTAGCGGGAGAAAACGGGGAGCTGTTTTTT	CATLAGENGELFF
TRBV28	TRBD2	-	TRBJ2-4	TGTGCCAGCAGTTTATATCAAGGAGCGGGATCGAGGGCGGACATTCAGTACTTC	CASSLYQGAGSRADIQYF
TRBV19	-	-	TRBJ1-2	TGTGCCAGTAGTATCAATCTAGAAGGGTTGAGGTACTATGGCTACACCTTC	CASSINLEGLRYYGYTF
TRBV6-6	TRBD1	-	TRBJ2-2	TGTGCCAGCAGTTACTCGGCCGAGACAGGGGCCGGGGAGCTGTTTTTT	CASSYSAETGAGELFF
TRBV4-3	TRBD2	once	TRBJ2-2	TGCGCCAGCAGCCAAGATCCGGCGGGAGTTACCGGGGAGCTGTTTTTT	CASSQDPAGVTGELFF
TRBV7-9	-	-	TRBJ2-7	TGTGCCAGCAGCCTTCAGCGCTACGAGCAGTACTTC	CASSLQRYEQYF
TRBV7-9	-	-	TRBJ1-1	TGTGCCAGCAGCTTAGGGTCCGGGACGGAAGCTTTCTTT	CASSLGSGTEAFF
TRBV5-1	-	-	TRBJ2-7	TGCGCCAGCAGCTTGGAGCTATCCTACGAGCAGTACTTC	CASSLELSYEQYF
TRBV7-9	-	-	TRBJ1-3	TGTGCCAGCAGCTTCTGGACATCCACTTCAAACACCATATATTTT	CASSFWTSTSNTIYF